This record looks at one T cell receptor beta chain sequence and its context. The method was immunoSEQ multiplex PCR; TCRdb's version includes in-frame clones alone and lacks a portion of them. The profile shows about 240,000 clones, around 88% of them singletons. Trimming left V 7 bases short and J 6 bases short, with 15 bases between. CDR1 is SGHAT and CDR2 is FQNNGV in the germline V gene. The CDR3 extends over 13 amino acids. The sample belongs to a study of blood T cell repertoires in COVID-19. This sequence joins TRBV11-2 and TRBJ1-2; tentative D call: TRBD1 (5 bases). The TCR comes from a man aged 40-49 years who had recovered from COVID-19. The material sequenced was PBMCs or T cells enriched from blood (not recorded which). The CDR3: CASKGVEVDGYTF. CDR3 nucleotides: TGTGCCAGCAAAGGGGTCGAAGTGGATGGCTACACCTTC.